These 10 T cell receptor beta chains were all obtained from the same sample, sequenced in a study of spatial heterogeneity in lung cancer. Study conclusions and caveats: The number of expanded tumor alpha and beta chains correlated with mutation number.

These receptors' targets are unknown. TCRdb reanalysed the 5' RACE reads using MiXCR and keeps one entry per CDR3 protein. This sample has approximately 1,300 distinct CDR3 sequences, with about 10% found just once. Time point reported: sample taken at primary tumor resection. Sample: lung tumor tissue, taken at surgery. The receptors come from a male donor with early-stage non-small cell lung cancer.

This clonotype turned up a few times. The chain uses TRBV5-1 and TRBJ2-6; D gene uncertain. Trimming removed 0 bases from V and 0 bases from J, with 13 bases in between. CDR1 is SGHRS and CDR2 is YFSETQ in the germline V gene. There are 18 residues in the CDR3. The CDR3, as DNA: TGCGCCAGCAGCTTGGATACGTTATCCTCCTCTGGGGCCAACGTCCTGACTTTC. This translates into CASSLDTLSSSGANVLTF.

The chain joins TRBV4-3 to TRBJ2-2; 14 bases match TRBD2. V gave up 1 base and J gave up 3 bases; unmatched junction bases: 4. Per germline, CDR1 LGHNA and CDR2 YSLEER. The CDR3 runs 18 residues. CDR3 region: CASSQARLAGGYTGELFF. Here the CDR3 DNA reads TGCGCCAGCAGCCAAGCCCGACTAGCGGGAGGGTACACCGGGGAGCTGTTTTTT.

The sample holds many counts of this clonotype. The rearrangement joins TRBV20-1 to TRBJ2-5; TRBD1 matches at 9 bases. Germline loops: CDR1 DFQATT, CDR2 SNEGSKA (reference sequence). Germline trimming cut 7 bases from V and 5 bases from J; bases unmatched to any gene: 11. The CDR3 length is 14 residues. CDR3 sequence: CSVPNTGGSETQYF. The DNA of the CDR3 is TGCAGTGTTCCTAACACAGGGGGCTCGGAGACCCAGTACTTC.

In its sample, this clonotype is medium-sized. V and J are TRBV2 and TRBJ2-1, with TRBD1 matching 9 bases. V dropped 9 bases and J dropped 8; count of bases not matched to a gene: 5. Germline V gene lookup returns CDR1 SNHLY and CDR2 FYNNEI. This CDR3 is built from 12 residues. CDR3 in DNA: TGTGCCAGGGGGGGACAGGGTTATGAGCAGTTCTTC. Protein sequence: CARGGQGYEQFF.

By frequency in the sample, this clonotype is large (0.1 to 1%). V gene TRBV6-5 combines with J gene TRBJ2-7; D is uncertain. The CDR3 loop spans 14 amino acids. Germline CDR1 is MNHEY and CDR2 is SVGAGI. The V and J ends lost 6 bases and 0 bases respectively, with 12 bases between them. The CDR3 loop reads CASSPRYSSYEQYF. The CDR3 DNA follows: TGTGCCAGCAGCCCACGCTATAGCTCCTACGAGCAGTACTTC.

This rearrangement joins TRBV11-2 to TRBJ2-6; 7 nucleotides line up with TRBD1. The V gene end was trimmed by 2 bases and the J gene end by 0 bases; junction bases not matched to a gene: 7. The germline CDR1 and CDR2 sequences are SGHAT and FQNNGV. The CDR3 loop spans 18 amino acids. CDR3 nucleotide sequence: TGTGCCAGCAGCTTAAGGGGGCTCCAGGGCTCTGGGGCCAACGTCCTGACTTTC. Encoded protein: CASSLRGLQGSGANVLTF.

Of note for this clonotype: Here the CDR3 omits its conserved ending phenylalanine or tryptophan, so a read error is the likely source. The chain is built from TRBV28 and TRBJ2-3, with 9 bases matching TRBD1. With 7 bases clipped from V and 4 bases from J, the junction kept 12 bases outside the gene matches. The CDR3 loop spans 16 amino acids. Germline V lookup: CDR1 MDHEN, CDR2 SYDVKM. As DNA, the CDR3 is TGTGCCAGCACCAAGACGGGACAGGGAAAGCCAGATACGCAGTATTTG. Protein sequence: CASTKTGQGKPDTQYL.

V gene TRBV20-1 combines with J gene TRBJ2-2; 8 bases line up with TRBD1. V lost 6 bases, J lost 3 bases, and 9 bases stayed unmatched. Germline values: CDR1 DFQATT, CDR2 SNEGSKA (reference sequence). The CDR3 has 15 residues. In DNA, the CDR3 is TGCAGTGCCCGTCCGTCAGGGGGCGACACCGGGGAGCTGTTTTTT. The encoded protein is CSARPSGGDTGELFF.

By sample fraction, this clonotype is medium-sized (0.01 to 0.1%). The genes are TRBV19 and TRBJ1-2; no clear D. The CDR3 totals 16 residues. Germline V gives CDR1 LNHDA, CDR2 SQIVND (reference sequence). V dropped 5 bases and J dropped 5 bases, with 21 bases sitting between them. This CDR3 is CASSPLYETASYGYTF. In DNA, the CDR3 is TGTGCCAGTAGTCCCCTTTACGAGACGGCTTCGTATGGCTACACCTTC.

This clonotype is judged hyperexpanded. The chain recombines TRBV19 with TRBJ1-5; 9 bases are a match to TRBD1. The CDR3 covers 16 residues. After removal of 5 bases from V and 0 bases from J, the junction contained 5 bases not matched to a gene. Germline V gene sequence: CDR1 LNHDA, CDR2 SQIVND (reference sequence). CDR3: CASSPQDRGSNQPQHF. CDR3 nucleotide sequence: TGTGCCAGTAGTCCCCAGGACAGGGGTAGCAATCAGCCCCAGCATTTT.